This is a list of T cell receptor beta chains from one sample in a study of blood T cell repertoires in COVID-19. Clones were read by immunoSEQ multiplex PCR, and TCRdb kept only the in-frame ones, dropping some. The sample holds roughly 100,000 clones; 85% to 90% are singletons and the top ten take 3%. The sample taken for sequencing was peripheral blood. The source of these receptors is a man between 45 and 60 years old with active or convalescent COVID-19. Each CDR3 is given with its conserved first and last residue. Fields, in order: V gene, clone size, J gene, D gene, CDR3 DNA, CDR3 protein. The D gene is left open where the match is weak. Clone size appears in some rows only: once, few, many, or a class for an expanded clone.

>TRBV6-4|-|TRBJ2-3|TRBD1
TGTGCCAGCAGTGAGGTCAGGGGGAATACGCAGTATTTT
CASSEVRGNTQYF
>TRBV5-1|-|TRBJ2-7|TRBD2
TGCGCCAGCACCTGGGGGGGGACGGCCTCCTACGAGCAGTACTTC
CASTWGGTASYEQYF
>TRBV5-6|-|TRBJ2-7|-
TGTGCCAGCAGCTTCGCCAGCTCCTACGAGCAGTACTTC
CASSFASSYEQYF
>TRBV5-4|-|TRBJ2-2|-
TGTGCCAGCAGTGGGAGCTCGGGCACCGGGGAGCTGTTTTTT
CASSGSSGTGELFF
>TRBV12-2|-|TRBJ2-3|-
TGTGCAAGTCGCTTAGGAGGGACAGGACCAACAGATACGCAGTATTTT
CASRLGGTGPTDTQYF
>TRBV12-3/TRBV12-4|-|TRBJ2-3|TRBD2
TGTGCCAGCAGCCGGGACTACACAGATACGCAGTATTTT
CASSRDYTDTQYF
>TRBV7-6|-|TRBJ2-2|TRBD1
TGTGCCAGCAGCGGAGGCGCCGGGACAGGGATTCAGGCCGGGGAGCTGTTTTTT
CASSGGAGTGIQAGELFF
>TRBV27|-|TRBJ1-6|TRBD1
TGTGCCAGCAGTCGACAGGGAACCTATAATTCACCCCTCCACTTT
CASSRQGTYNSPLHF
>TRBV24-1|once|TRBJ2-3|-
TGTGCCACCAGTGATTTCGGCGGGAGCACAGATACGCAGTATTTT
CATSDFGGSTDTQYF
>TRBV5-5|once|TRBJ1-5|-
TGTGCCAGCAGCTTATTCCAGGGCTTCAATCAGCCCCAGCATTTT
CASSLFQGFNQPQHF
>TRBV5-5|-|TRBJ2-5|TRBD2
TGTGCCAGCAGCTTGGCGGCTAGCGGGGGGGCCCAAGAGACCCAGTACTTC
CASSLAASGGAQETQYF
>TRBV28|-|TRBJ1-1|-
TGTGCCAGCAGTTTACCAGGGATCCTAATGAACACTGAAGCTTTCTTT
CASSLPGILMNTEAFF
>TRBV27|-|TRBJ1-3|-
TGTGCCAGCAGTTTACGCAGGGCTGGAAACACCATATATTTT
CASSLRRAGNTIYF
>TRBV18|-|TRBJ1-2|-
TGTGCCAGCTCTCCTCCCCCCGGGGTTGATCGTGGCTACACCTTC
CASSPPPGVDRGYTF
>TRBV30|-|TRBJ1-4|TRBD1
TGTGCCTGGAGTGTCCAATGGGGACAGGCAACTAATGAAAAACTGTTTTTT
CAWSVQWGQATNEKLFF
>TRBV6-5|-|TRBJ2-5|TRBD1
TGTGCCAGCAGTTATGGGACAGGGGAGGGAGAGACCCAGTACTTC
CASSYGTGEGETQYF
>TRBV19|-|TRBJ1-5|-
TGTGCCTATTCCGATAGCAGCAATCAGCCCCAGCATTTT
CAYSDSSNQPQHF
>TRBV4-3|-|TRBJ1-4|-
TGCGCCAGCAGCCAAGATCTGCAGGGGTCTGAAAAACTGTTTTTT
CASSQDLQGSEKLFF
>TRBV9|-|TRBJ1-1|-
TGTGCCAGCAGCGTAGACGGACAGAACACTGAAGCTTTCTTT
CASSVDGQNTEAFF
>TRBV27|-|TRBJ2-3|TRBD2
TGTGCCAGCAGTTCTAGGACGGGGGGGCTACTAGATACGCAGTATTTT
CASSSRTGGLLDTQYF
>TRBV11-2|-|TRBJ2-5|-
TGTGCCAGCAGCTTAGATCCCCCAGGAACCCAGTACTTC
CASSLDPPGTQYF
>TRBV3-1/TRBV3-2|-|TRBJ1-3|TRBD1
TGTGCCAGCAGCCAAGATACAGGGGCGGGAAACACCATATATTTT
CASSQDTGAGNTIYF
>TRBV30|-|TRBJ2-2|TRBD1
TGTGCCTGGGGACAGGGCGCCGGGGAGCTGTTTTTT
CAWGQGAGELFF
>TRBV11-2|-|TRBJ2-1|TRBD2
TGTGCCAGCAGCTTACGGGGGGGCGGGAATGAGCAGTTCTTC
CASSLRGGGNEQFF
>TRBV7-2|-|TRBJ1-5|-
TGTGCCAGCAGCTTAGCCGGGGGAGGCAGCAATCAGCCCCAGCATTTT
CASSLAGGGSNQPQHF
>TRBV7-8|-|TRBJ2-3|-
TGTGCCAGCACTCGGGGGGCTTTCACAGATACGCAGTATTTT
CASTRGAFTDTQYF
>TRBV4-1|-|TRBJ2-7|TRBD2
TGCGCCAGCAGCCAAGCGGGACTAGCATCCTACGAGCAGTACTTC
CASSQAGLASYEQYF
>TRBV5-1|-|TRBJ2-5|-
TGCGCCAGCAGCCCCGACTCCTCCGGGACCCAGTACTTC
CASSPDSSGTQYF
>TRBV11-2|-|TRBJ2-1|TRBD1
TGTGCCAGCAGCCAAGGACAGGGTTCCTACAATGAGCAGTTCTTC
CASSQGQGSYNEQFF
>TRBV5-5|-|TRBJ2-5|-
TGTGCCAGCAGCTTGGGGCTGGAGACCCAGTACTTC
CASSLGLETQYF
>TRBV28|-|TRBJ2-7|-
TGTGCCAGCCCAACCTTGAAGGGGTACGAGCAGTACTTC
CASPTLKGYEQYF
>TRBV28|-|TRBJ1-2|-
TGTGCCAGCAGCCTAGGCGACTATGGCTACACCTTC
CASSLGDYGYTF
>TRBV6-2/TRBV6-3|-|TRBJ2-7|-
TGTGCCAGCAGTCCCTCGACTACGACCTACGAGCAGTACTTC
CASSPSTTTYEQYF
>TRBV10-3|-|TRBJ2-3|-
TGTGCCATCAGTGAGCGGGGGTCCAGCACAGATACGCAGTATTTT
CAISERGSSTDTQYF
>TRBV14|-|TRBJ2-5|TRBD2
TGTGCCAGCAGCCCTTCGACTAGCGTACAAGAGACCCAGTACTTC
CASSPSTSVQETQYF
>TRBV5-1|-|TRBJ2-5|-
TGCGCCAGCAGCCCAGACCAGGGGGGTGGGACGGAGACCCAGTACTTC
CASSPDQGGGTETQYF
>TRBV7-2|-|TRBJ2-3|TRBD1
TGTGCCAGCAGCGCCCCGGGACAGTCAGCAGATACGCAGTATTTT
CASSAPGQSADTQYF
>TRBV7-2|once|TRBJ2-1|-
TGTGCCAGCAGGCCGTTGAGCTCCTACAATGAGCAGTTCTTC
CASRPLSSYNEQFF
>TRBV28|-|TRBJ2-4|TRBD2
TGTGCCAGCAGCGCCTCCGGGACTAGTATTTCCCTAGCCAAAAACATTCAGTACTTC
CASSASGTSISLAKNIQYF